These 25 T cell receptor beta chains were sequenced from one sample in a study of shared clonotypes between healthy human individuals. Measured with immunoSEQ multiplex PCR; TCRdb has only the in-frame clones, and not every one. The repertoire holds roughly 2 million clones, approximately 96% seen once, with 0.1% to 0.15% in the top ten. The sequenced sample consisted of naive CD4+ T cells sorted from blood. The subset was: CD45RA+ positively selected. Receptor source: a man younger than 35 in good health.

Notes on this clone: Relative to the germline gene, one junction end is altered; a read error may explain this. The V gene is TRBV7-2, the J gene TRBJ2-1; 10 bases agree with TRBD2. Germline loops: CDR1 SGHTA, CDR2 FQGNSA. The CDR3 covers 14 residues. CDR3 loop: CASSLRTSGPPSLF. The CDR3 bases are TGTGCCAGCAGCTTAAGGACTAGCGGCCCCCCGAGCCTCTTC. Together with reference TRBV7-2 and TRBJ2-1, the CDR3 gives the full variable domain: GAGVSQSPSNKVTEKGKDVELRCDPISGHTALYWYRQSLGQGLEFLIYFQGNSAPDKSGLPSDRFSAERTGGSVSTLTIQRTQQEDSAVYLCASSLRTSGPPSLFGPGTRLTVL.

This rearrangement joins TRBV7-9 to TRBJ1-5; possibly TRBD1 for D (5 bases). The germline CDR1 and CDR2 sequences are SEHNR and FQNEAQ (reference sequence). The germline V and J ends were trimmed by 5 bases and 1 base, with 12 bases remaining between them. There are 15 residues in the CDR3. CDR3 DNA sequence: TGTGCCAGCAGCCCCGGGGGGGACAGCAATCAGCCCCAGCATTTT. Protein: CASSPGGDSNQPQHF.

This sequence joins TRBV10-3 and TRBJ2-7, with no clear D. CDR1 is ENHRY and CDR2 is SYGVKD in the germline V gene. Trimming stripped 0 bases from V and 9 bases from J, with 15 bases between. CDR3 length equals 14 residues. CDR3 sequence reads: CAISESIGGRAQYF. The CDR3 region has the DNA TGTGCCATCAGTGAGTCGATCGGCGGACGTGCGCAGTACTTC.

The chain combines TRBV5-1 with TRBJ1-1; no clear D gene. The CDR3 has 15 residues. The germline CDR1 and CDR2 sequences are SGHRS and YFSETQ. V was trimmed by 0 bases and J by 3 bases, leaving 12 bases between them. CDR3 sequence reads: CASSLEMGSHTEAFF. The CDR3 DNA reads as TGCGCCAGCAGCTTGGAAATGGGGAGTCACACTGAAGCTTTCTTT.

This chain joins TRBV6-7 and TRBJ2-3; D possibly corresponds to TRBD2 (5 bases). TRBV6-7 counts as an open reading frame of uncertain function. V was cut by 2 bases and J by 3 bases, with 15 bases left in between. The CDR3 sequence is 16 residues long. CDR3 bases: TGTGCCAGCAGTTACCGCTTGAGAGGGAGAACAGATACGCAGTATTTT. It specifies CASSYRLRGRTDTQYF.

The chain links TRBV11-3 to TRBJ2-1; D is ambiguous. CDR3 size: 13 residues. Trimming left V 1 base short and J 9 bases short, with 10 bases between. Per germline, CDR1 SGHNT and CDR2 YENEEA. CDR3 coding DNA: TGTGCCAGCAGCTTAGCCTCCCCCCGTGAGCAGTTCTTC. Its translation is CASSLASPREQFF.

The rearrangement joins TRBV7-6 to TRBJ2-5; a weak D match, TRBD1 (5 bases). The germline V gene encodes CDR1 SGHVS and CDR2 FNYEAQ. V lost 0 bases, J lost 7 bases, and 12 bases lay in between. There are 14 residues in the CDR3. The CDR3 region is CASSLADSMGTQYF. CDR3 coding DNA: TGTGCCAGCAGCTTAGCAGACAGCATGGGGACCCAGTACTTC.

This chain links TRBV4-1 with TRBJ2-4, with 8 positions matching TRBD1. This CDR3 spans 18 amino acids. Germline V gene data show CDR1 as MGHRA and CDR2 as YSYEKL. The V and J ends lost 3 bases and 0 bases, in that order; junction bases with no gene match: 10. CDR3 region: CASSHLPTGEKAKNIQYF. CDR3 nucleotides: TGCGCCAGCAGCCACCTACCGACAGGGGAGAAAGCCAAAAACATTCAGTACTTC.

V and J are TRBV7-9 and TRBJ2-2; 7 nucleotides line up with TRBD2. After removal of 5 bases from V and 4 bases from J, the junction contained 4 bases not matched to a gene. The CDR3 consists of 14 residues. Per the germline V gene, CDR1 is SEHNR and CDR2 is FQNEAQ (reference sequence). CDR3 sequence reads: CASSPGRGTGELFF. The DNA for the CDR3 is TGTGCCAGCAGCCCAGGGAGGGGCACCGGGGAGCTGTTTTTT.

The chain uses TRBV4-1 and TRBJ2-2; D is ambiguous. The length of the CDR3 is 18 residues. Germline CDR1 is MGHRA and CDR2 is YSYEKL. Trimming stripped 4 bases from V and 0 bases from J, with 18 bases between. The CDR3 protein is CASSLTLWAAANTGELFF. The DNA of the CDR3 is TGCGCCAGCAGCCTAACCTTGTGGGCAGCCGCGAACACCGGGGAGCTGTTTTTT.

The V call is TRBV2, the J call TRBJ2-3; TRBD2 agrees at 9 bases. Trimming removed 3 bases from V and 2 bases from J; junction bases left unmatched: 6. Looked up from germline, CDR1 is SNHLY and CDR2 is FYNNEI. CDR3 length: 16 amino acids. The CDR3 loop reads CASSDATSGTTDTQYF. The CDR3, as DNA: TGTGCCAGCAGTGACGCGACTAGCGGTACCACAGATACGCAGTATTTT.

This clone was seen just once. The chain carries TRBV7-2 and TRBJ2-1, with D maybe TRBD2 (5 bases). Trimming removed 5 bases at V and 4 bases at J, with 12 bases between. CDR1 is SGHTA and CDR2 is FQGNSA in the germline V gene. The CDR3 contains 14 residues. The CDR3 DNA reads TGTGCCAGCAGCCGATTCGGACTGTACAATGAGCAGTTCTTC. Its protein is CASSRFGLYNEQFF.

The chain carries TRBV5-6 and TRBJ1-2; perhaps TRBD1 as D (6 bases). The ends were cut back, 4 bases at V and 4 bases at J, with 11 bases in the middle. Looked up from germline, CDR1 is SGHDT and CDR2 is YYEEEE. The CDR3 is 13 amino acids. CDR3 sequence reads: CASSVGHTYGYTF. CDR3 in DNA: TGTGCCAGCAGCGTGGGACATACCTATGGCTACACCTTC. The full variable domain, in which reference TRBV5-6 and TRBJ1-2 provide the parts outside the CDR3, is DAGVTQSPTHLIKTRGQQVTLRCSPKSGHDTVSWYQQALGQGPQFIFQYYEEEERQRGNFPDRFSGHQFPNYSSELNVNALLLGDSALYLCASSVGHTYGYTFGSGTRLTVV.

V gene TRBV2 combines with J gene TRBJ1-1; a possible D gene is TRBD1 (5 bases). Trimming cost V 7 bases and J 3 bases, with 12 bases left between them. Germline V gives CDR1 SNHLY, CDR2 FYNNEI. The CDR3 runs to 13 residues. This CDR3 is CASTSGPYTEAFF. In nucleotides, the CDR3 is TGTGCCAGCACCTCGGGACCGTACACTGAAGCTTTCTTT. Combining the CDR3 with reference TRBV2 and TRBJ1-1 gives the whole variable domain EPEVTQTPSHQVTQMGQEVILRCVPISNHLYFYWYRQILGQKVEFLVSFYNNEISEKSEIFDDQFSVERPDGSNFTLKIRSTKLEDSAMYFCASTSGPYTEAFFGQGTRLTVV.

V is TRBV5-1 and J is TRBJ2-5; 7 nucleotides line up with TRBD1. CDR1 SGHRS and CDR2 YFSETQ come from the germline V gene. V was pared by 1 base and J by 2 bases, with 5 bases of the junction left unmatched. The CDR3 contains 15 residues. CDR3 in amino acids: CASSLHGTEQETQYF. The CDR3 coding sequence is TGCGCCAGCAGCTTGCATGGGACAGAACAAGAGACCCAGTACTTC.

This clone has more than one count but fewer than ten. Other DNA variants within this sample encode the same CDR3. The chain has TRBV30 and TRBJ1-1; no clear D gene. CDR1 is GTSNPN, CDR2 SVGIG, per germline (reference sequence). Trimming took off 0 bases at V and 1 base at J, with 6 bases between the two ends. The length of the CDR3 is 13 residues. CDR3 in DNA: TGTGCCTGGAGTGTAGCAGGGAACACTGAAGCTTTCTTT. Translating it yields CAWSVAGNTEAFF.

As DNA, the CDR3 is TGTGCCAGTTCAGGCGTGAACACCGGGGAGCTGTTTTTT. This sequence encodes CASSGVNTGELFF. The chain links TRBV27 to TRBJ2-2; D is undetermined. The germline gives CDR1 MNHEY, CDR2 SMNVEV (reference sequence). V was shortened by 9 bases and J by 1 base, with 9 bases between the two germline ends. The CDR3 is 13 amino acids.

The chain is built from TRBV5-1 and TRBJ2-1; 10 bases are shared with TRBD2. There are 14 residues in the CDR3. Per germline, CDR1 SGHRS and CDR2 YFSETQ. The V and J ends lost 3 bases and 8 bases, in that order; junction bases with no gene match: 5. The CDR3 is CASSSGTSADEQFF. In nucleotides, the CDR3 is TGCGCCAGCAGCTCCGGGACTAGCGCCGATGAGCAGTTCTTC.

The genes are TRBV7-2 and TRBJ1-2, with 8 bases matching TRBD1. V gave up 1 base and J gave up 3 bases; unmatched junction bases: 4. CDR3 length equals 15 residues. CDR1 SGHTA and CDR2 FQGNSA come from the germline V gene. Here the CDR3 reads CASSLGDRGHYGYTF. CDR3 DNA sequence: TGTGCCAGCAGCTTAGGAGACAGGGGACACTATGGCTACACCTTC.

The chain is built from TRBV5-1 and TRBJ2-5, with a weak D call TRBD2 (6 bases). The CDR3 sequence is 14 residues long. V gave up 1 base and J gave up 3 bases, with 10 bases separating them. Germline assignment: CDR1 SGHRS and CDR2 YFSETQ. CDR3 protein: CASSLTSPKETQYF. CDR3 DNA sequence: TGCGCCAGCAGCTTGACTAGCCCGAAAGAGACCCAGTACTTC.

In DNA form, the CDR3 reads TGCGCCAGCAGCTCGGAGATCGACTATGGCTACACCTTC. This translates into CASSSEIDYGYTF. This sequence joins TRBV5-1 and TRBJ1-2; D remains ambiguous. CDR1 is SGHRS, CDR2 YFSETQ, per germline. The CDR3 sequence is 13 residues long. V was clipped by 3 bases and J by 3 bases, with 9 bases between them.

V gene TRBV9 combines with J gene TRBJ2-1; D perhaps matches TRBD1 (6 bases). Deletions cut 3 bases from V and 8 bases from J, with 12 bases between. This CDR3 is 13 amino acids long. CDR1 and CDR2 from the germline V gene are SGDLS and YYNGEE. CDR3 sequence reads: CASSADRLDEQFF. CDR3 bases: TGTGCCAGCAGCGCAGACAGGTTGGATGAGCAGTTCTTC.

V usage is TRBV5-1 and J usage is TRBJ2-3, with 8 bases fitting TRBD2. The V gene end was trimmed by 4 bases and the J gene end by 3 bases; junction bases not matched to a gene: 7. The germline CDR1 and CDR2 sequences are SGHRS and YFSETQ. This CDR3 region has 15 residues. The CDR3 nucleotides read TGCGCCAGCAGCGGACAAGCGGGAGTAACAGATACGCAGTATTTT. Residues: CASSGQAGVTDTQYF.

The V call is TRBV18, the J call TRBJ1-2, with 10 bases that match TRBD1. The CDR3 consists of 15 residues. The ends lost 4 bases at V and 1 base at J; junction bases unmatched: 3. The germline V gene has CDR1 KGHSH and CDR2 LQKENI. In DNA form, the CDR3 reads TGTGCCAGCTCACGCGACAGGGGGCTTAACTATGGCTACACCTTC. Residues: CASSRDRGLNYGYTF.

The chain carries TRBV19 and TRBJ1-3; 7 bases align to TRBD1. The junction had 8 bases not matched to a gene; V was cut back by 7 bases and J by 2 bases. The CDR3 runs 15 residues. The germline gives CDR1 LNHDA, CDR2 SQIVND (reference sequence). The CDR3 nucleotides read TGTGCCAGTAACGAATTACAGGGGACTGGAAACACCATATATTTT. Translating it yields CASNELQGTGNTIYF.